The clone carrying this TCR beta chain was detected only a few times. Its matching antigen is unknown. The data were obtained in a study of identical twins. Study conclusions and caveats: Sequences that were out-of-frame, alpha and twin-shared displayed an excess of low generation probability. Modelling approaches yielded underestimates of out-of-frame TCR alpha sharing between monozygotic twins. Out-of-frame beta sequences exhibited a weaker degree of excess twin sharing.

TCRdb passed the 5' RACE reads through MiXCR, listing each CDR3 protein once. In the table there are more than 1.5 million distinct CDR3 sequences, about 32% of which are singletons. Only healthy Caucasians were included as donors. The TCR comes from a newborn girl in good health. Sequencing input: cord blood.

The CDR3 sequence: CASSQSKEQYF. Written as DNA, the CDR3 is TGTGCCAGCAGTCAGTCCAAAGAGCAGTACTTC. This chain joins TRBV6-2 or TRBV6-3 and TRBJ2-7, with D unresolved. Germline V gene sequence: CDR1 MNHEY, CDR2 SVGEGT. The CDR3 spans 11 residues. Trimming stripped 5 bases from V and 7 bases from J, with 9 bases between.